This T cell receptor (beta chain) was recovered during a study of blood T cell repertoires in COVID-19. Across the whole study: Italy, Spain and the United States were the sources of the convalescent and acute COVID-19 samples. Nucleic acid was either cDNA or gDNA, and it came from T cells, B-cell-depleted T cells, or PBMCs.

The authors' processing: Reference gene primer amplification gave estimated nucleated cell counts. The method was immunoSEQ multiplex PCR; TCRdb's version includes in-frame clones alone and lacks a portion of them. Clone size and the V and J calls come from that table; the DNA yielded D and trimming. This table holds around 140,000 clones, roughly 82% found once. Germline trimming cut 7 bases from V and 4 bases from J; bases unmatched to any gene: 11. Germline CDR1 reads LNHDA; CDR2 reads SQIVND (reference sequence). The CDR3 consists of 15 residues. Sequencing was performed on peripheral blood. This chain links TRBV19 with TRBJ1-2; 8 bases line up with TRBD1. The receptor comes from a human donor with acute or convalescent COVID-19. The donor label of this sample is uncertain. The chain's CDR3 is CASTPSRDRSYGYTF. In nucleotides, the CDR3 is TGTGCCAGTACCCCGAGCCGGGACAGGTCCTATGGCTACACCTTC. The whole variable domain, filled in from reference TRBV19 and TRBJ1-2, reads DGGITQSPKYLFRKEGQNVTLSCEQNLNHDAMYWYRQDPGQGLRLIYYSQIVNDFQKGDIAEGYSVSREKKESFPLTVTSAQKNPTAFYLCASTPSRDRSYGYTFGSGTRLTVV.